These 14 T cell receptor beta chains came from one sample sequenced in a study of cytomegalovirus exposure and HLA in healthy donors. The primer mix had 60 Vbeta and 13 Jbeta primers. Assay: immunoSEQ multiplex PCR; the TCRdb copy retains only in-frame clones and omits some. The sample includes tens of thousands of clones. The sequenced sample was PBMCs. The receptor set was obtained from a man aged 25-45 years in good health and CMV-seronegative.

The chain employs TRBV27 and TRBJ2-5, with a possible D match to TRBD2 (6 bases). Germline V gene lookup returns CDR1 MNHEY and CDR2 SMNVEV (reference sequence). The V and J ends lost 6 bases and 5 bases respectively, with 16 bases between them. This CDR3 spans 14 amino acids. CDR3: CASSRSSVGETQYF. The CDR3, as DNA: TGTGCCAGCAGCCGTTCTAGCGTGGGGGAGACCCAGTACTTC.

The rearrangement uses TRBV7-2 and TRBJ2-3; 8 bases match TRBD2. The CDR3 runs to 15 residues. V trimming: 5 bases; J trimming: 2 bases; junction bases outside the gene matches: 6. Per the germline V gene, CDR1 is SGHTA and CDR2 is FQGNSA. The CDR3 region is CASSPLAEFTDTQYF. CDR3 nucleotides: TGTGCCAGCAGCCCACTAGCGGAATTCACAGATACGCAGTATTTT. Full variable domain (remainder filled in from reference TRBV7-2 and TRBJ2-3): GAGVSQSPSNKVTEKGKDVELRCDPISGHTALYWYRQSLGQGLEFLIYFQGNSAPDKSGLPSDRFSAERTGGSVSTLTIQRTQQEDSAVYLCASSPLAEFTDTQYFGPGTRLTVL.

The V gene is TRBV7-2, the J gene TRBJ2-6; 12 bases match TRBD2. V was clipped by 6 bases and J by 1 base; unmatched bases: 1. The CDR3 runs to 16 residues. CDR1 SGHTA and CDR2 FQGNSA come from the germline V gene. CDR3 sequence: CASRLAGGSGANVLTF. CDR3 sequence (DNA): TGTGCCAGCAGACTAGCGGGAGGTTCTGGGGCCAACGTCCTGACTTTC.

The genes are TRBV5-1 and TRBJ1-2; D not resolved. Trimming shortened V by 9 bases and J by 1 base, and 16 bases separated the two germline ends. The CDR3 is 14 amino acids. Germline CDR1 SGHRS, CDR2 YFSETQ. CDR3 nucleotide sequence: TGCGCCACCCGTCAGGACGGGGTTAACTATGGCTACACCTTC. Translated, it gives CATRQDGVNYGYTF.

The chain recombines TRBV15 with TRBJ1-1, with D perhaps matching TRBD1 (6 bases). This CDR3 spans 14 amino acids. Between the trimmed V and J ends, which lost 5 bases and 1 base, there was a span of 11 bases. Germline CDR1 is LNHNV and CDR2 is YYDKDF (reference sequence). The CDR3 nucleotides are TGTGCCACCAGCCGTCCGACAGGGAACACTGAAGCTTTCTTT. Encoded protein: CATSRPTGNTEAFF.

The V gene is TRBV4-1, the J gene TRBJ1-1; D is possibly TRBD1 (5 bases). The CDR3 consists of 16 residues. Germline CDR1 is MGHRA and CDR2 is YSYEKL. Deletions cut 0 bases from V and 1 base from J, with 12 bases between. CDR3 loop: CASSQDPQGWNTEAFF. The CDR3 DNA follows: TGCGCCAGCAGCCAAGATCCCCAGGGATGGAACACTGAAGCTTTCTTT.

This chain joins TRBV29-1 and TRBJ1-2; TRBD1 agrees at 9 bases. The CDR3 is made up of 15 amino acids. J lost 6 bases, V lost 1 base, and 9 bases had no gene match. Germline V gives CDR1 SQVTM, CDR2 ANQGSEA. CDR3 bases: TGCAGCGTTGAAGGGCCGGGACAGGGACTGGATGGCTACACCTTC. Translated, it gives CSVEGPGQGLDGYTF.

The chain links TRBV7-9 to TRBJ2-5, with 7 bases fitting TRBD1. This CDR3 is 13 amino acids long. After removal of 1 base from V and 4 bases from J, the junction contained 0 bases not matched to a gene. Germline V CDR1 and CDR2: SEHNR, FQNEAQ (reference sequence). The CDR3 sequence: CASSLDRGETQYF. The CDR3 nucleotides are TGTGCCAGCAGCTTAGACAGGGGAGAGACCCAGTACTTC.

In the case of this clone: One junction end disagrees with the germline gene, perhaps due to a read error. V usage is TRBV29-1 and J usage is TRBJ1-5; tentative D call: TRBD1 (5 bases). CDR3 length: 12 residues. Germline values: CDR1 SQVTM, CDR2 ANQGSEA. The CDR3 sequence is CSVEDRDGGELF. CDR3 in DNA: TGCAGCGTTGAAGATAGGGATGGGGGGGAACTTTTT.

This sequence joins TRBV9 and TRBJ1-5, with a tentative D call TRBD1 (6 bases). V was trimmed by 3 bases and J by 7 bases, leaving 14 bases between them. CDR1 and CDR2 (germline): SGDLS, YYNGEE. The CDR3 extends over 14 amino acids. The CDR3 sequence is CASSARAGEQPQHF. Written as DNA, the CDR3 is TGTGCCAGCAGCGCCCGGGCAGGGGAACAGCCCCAGCATTTT.

J is TRBJ2-7 and V is TRBV18; TRBD1 aligns across 9 bases. The CDR3 is 16 residues long. CDR1 is KGHSH and CDR2 is LQKENI in the germline V gene. With V trimmed by 5 bases and J by 3 bases, 11 bases remained unmatched. The CDR3 nucleotides are TGTGCCAGCTCAACCCGACAGGGGGAATGGGGCTACGAGCAGTACTTC. Amino acids: CASSTRQGEWGYEQYF.

The chain has TRBV18 and TRBJ1-1; D not certain. Per germline, CDR1 KGHSH and CDR2 LQKENI. V lost 3 bases to trimming and J lost 1 base, with 9 bases between them. The length of the CDR3 is 14 residues. CDR3 in amino acids: CASSPMASNTEAFF. CDR3 nucleotides: TGTGCCAGCTCACCCATGGCTTCGAACACTGAAGCTTTCTTT.

The V gene is TRBV10-3, the J gene TRBJ2-7; 8 bases align to TRBD2. CDR3 length: 16 amino acids. Trimming cost V 7 bases and J 2 bases; bases outside gene matches: 13. Looked up from germline, CDR1 is ENHRY and CDR2 is SYGVKD. The CDR3 DNA reads as TGTGCCATCATGTCCCAATTCGGACTAGCCGCCTACGAGCAGTACTTC. Translated: CAIMSQFGLAAYEQYF.

The gene calls are TRBV5-1 and TRBJ2-7, with TRBD2 as a possible D gene (5 bases). The germline V gene has CDR1 SGHRS and CDR2 YFSETQ. V lost 2 bases, J lost 7 bases, and 22 bases lay in between. This CDR3 contains 16 residues. The CDR3 protein is CASSFWLAPLAGEQYF. In DNA form, the CDR3 reads TGCGCCAGCAGCTTTTGGCTAGCCCCCTTAGCTGGGGAGCAGTACTTC.